A selection of T cell receptor beta chains follows, all from one sample in a study of CDR3 diversity in severe acne. Each CDR3 protein gets one entry after TCRdb re-called the PCR reads with MiXCR. This table holds fewer than 90,000 distinct CDR3 sequences, 45% to 55% found once. Sequencing input: blood. The receptor source for this set is a male donor in good health, without acne. Both conserved end residues are part of each CDR3. D genes are given only for firm matches. Size values are once, few and many counts, or a class for expanded clones, and some rows have none.

d_gene	abundance	j_gene	v_gene	len	CDR3nt	CDR3aa
NA	few	TRBJ2-1	TRBV9	13	TGTGCCAGTAGCGTAAGACAGGACAATGAGCAGCACTTC	CASSVRQDNEQHF
NA	NA	TRBJ1-1	TRBV25-1	13	TGTGCCAGCAGTTGGGGGGAGGACACTGAAGCTTTCTTT	CASSWGEDTEAFF
TRBD2	NA	TRBJ2-3	TRBV20-1	16	TGCAGTGCTAACCCGGGGGAGGGGTTTGACACAGATACGCAGTATTTT	CSANPGEGFDTDTQYF
TRBD1	NA	TRBJ2-7	TRBV10-3	11	TGTGCCATCAGTGCACAGGGGGAGCAGTACTTC	CAISAQGEQYF
NA	NA	TRBJ1-5	TRBV7-9	13	TGTGCCAGCAGCTTCTTTGAGGGTAAGCCCCAGCATTTT	CASSFFEGKPQHF
NA	NA	TRBJ2-5	TRBV25-1	13	TGTGCCAGCAGCCGCGGGACCCCCGGACGCCAGTACTTC	CASSRGTPGRQYF
NA	NA	TRBJ1-1	TRBV10-2	13	TGCGCCAGCAGTGACGCAGAATACACTGAAGCTTTCTTT	CASSDAEYTEAFF
NA	NA	TRBJ1-2	TRBV25-1	13	TGTGCCAGCAGTGAAGACGGAGTCTATGGCTACACCTTC	CASSEDGVYGYTF
TRBD1	NA	TRBJ1-2	TRBV6-1	14	TGTGCCAGCAGTGCGAGGACAGGCCTCTATGGCTACACCTTC	CASSARTGLYGYTF
NA	NA	TRBJ1-4	TRBV7-9	15	TGTGCCAGCAGCTTAGCTTCAGCCATTAATGAAAAACTGTTTTTT	CASSLASAINEKLFF
TRBD2	NA	TRBJ2-7	TRBV7-2	13	TGTGCCAGCAGCCGCGGGAGCTCCTACGAGCAGTACTTC	CASSRGSSYEQYF
NA	NA	TRBJ2-7	TRBV25-1	13	TGTGCCAGCAGGCAAACTACCTCCTACGAGCAGTACTTC	CASRQTTSYEQYF
NA	NA	TRBJ1-2	TRBV25-1	15	TGTGCCAGCAGTTTATTGACTGGATCTAACTATGGCTACACCTTC	CASSLLTGSNYGYTF
TRBD1	NA	TRBJ1-1	TRBV7-6	14	TGTGCCAGCAGCTTCACGGGACAGCACACTGAAGCTTTCTTT	CASSFTGQHTEAFF
NA	NA	TRBJ2-6	TRBV7-3	13	TGTGCTAGCAGGGGCTCTGGGGCCAACGTCCTGACTTTC	CASRGSGANVLTF
TRBD1	NA	TRBJ2-7	TRBV6-6	15	TGTGCCAGCAGTTCCGGACAGGGGGAGCGATACGAGCAGTACTTC	CASSSGQGERYEQYF
NA	NA	TRBJ1-1	TRBV19	13	TGTGCCAGCAGTATACACCTAAACACTGAAGCTTTCTTT	CASSIHLNTEAFF
TRBD1	NA	TRBJ1-1	TRBV28	14	TGTGCCAGCAGGGGGGACAGGGAGAACACTGAAGCTTTCTTT	CASRGDRENTEAFF
TRBD1	once	TRBJ2-7	TRBV20-1	14	TGCAGTGCTAACAGGGGGGCCGGCACCGGGGAGCTGTACTTC	CSANRGAGTGELYF
TRBD2	many	TRBJ2-5	TRBV12-5	15	TGTGCTAGTGGTCCCGGACTAGCGGATCAAGAGACCCAGTACTTC	CASGPGLADQETQYF
NA	NA	TRBJ2-7	TRBV11-3	16	TGTGCCAGCACCCCCAAGAGGTCCGGGACGGACTACGAGCAGTACTTC	CASTPKRSGTDYEQYF
TRBD1	many	TRBJ2-7	TRBV7-9	15	TGTGCCAGCAGTTCGCACCGGGACAGGGCGGGTGAGCAGTACTTC	CASSSHRDRAGEQYF
NA	few	TRBJ2-7	TRBV15	13	TGTGCCACCAGCAGAGACAGGGGCCGGGAGCAGTACTTC	CATSRDRGREQYF
NA	NA	TRBJ2-3	TRBV6-5	13	TGTGCCAGCAGACTACGGAGGGGAGATACGCAGTATTTT	CASRLRRGDTQYF
TRBD2	NA	TRBJ2-3	TRBV3-1	18	TGTGCCAGCAGCCAAGATCTGGCTAGCGGGACTCTCACAGATACGCAGTATTTT	CASSQDLASGTLTDTQYF
NA	many	TRBJ2-1	TRBV28	11	TGTGCCAGCAGGTCCCTACGAGAGCAGTTCTTC	CASRSLREQFF
NA	NA	TRBJ2-3	TRBV7-6	13	TGTGCCAGCAGCTTAGAAAGAGGTAATGAGCAGTATTTT	CASSLERGNEQYF
TRBD1	NA	TRBJ1-6	TRBV20-1	14	TGCAGTGCGACGCCGGGAGGGGGCGATTCACCCCTCCACTTT	CSATPGGGDSPLHF
TRBD2	NA	TRBJ2-5	TRBV6-5	15	TGTGCCAGCAGTTACTCGCGACTAGCGGGAGAGACCCAGTACTTC	CASSYSRLAGETQYF
TRBD1	NA	TRBJ1-2	TRBV6-1	14	TGTGCCAGCAGTGTCCGGGACAGGGCCTACGGCTACACCTTC	CASSVRDRAYGYTF
NA	NA	TRBJ1-5	TRBV12-3/TRBV12-4	16	TGTGCCAGCAGGCTAAATGCGGGGGGCGGCAATCAGCCCCAGCATTTT	CASRLNAGGGNQPQHF
TRBD2	NA	TRBJ2-1	TRBV7-6	16	TGTGCCAGCAGCCCCCGGACTAGCGGGGTCTACAATGAGCAGTTCTTC	CASSPRTSGVYNEQFF
NA	NA	TRBJ1-5	TRBV25-1	14	TGTGCCAGCGGGTTCGGGACACCACATCAGCCCCAGCATTTT	CASGFGTPHQPQHF
NA	many	TRBJ2-1	TRBV28	16	TGTGCCAGCAAACACCTAGCTGGCGGGCACTACAATGAGCAGTTCTTC	CASKHLAGGHYNEQFF
TRBD1	NA	TRBJ2-7	TRBV13	16	TGTGCCAGCAGCTCCGGCCCGGGACAGGGTTCCTACGAGCAGCACTTC	CASSSGPGQGSYEQHF
TRBD2	NA	TRBJ2-7	TRBV9	17	TGTGCCAGCAGCACCCCCGGGACTAGCGGGTTTAACTACGAGCAGTACTTC	CASSTPGTSGFNYEQYF
TRBD2	NA	TRBJ2-1	TRBV10-3	17	TGTGCCATCAGAGACACTCGGACTAGCGGGAGGGAAAATGGGCAGTTCTTC	CAIRDTRTSGRENGQFF
TRBD1	many	TRBJ2-7	TRBV5-1	16	TGCGCCAGCAGCTTTATTTCCGGGACAGCCTCGAACGAGCAGTACTTC	CASSFISGTASNEQYF
TRBD1	medium-sized	TRBJ2-5	TRBV29-1	14	TGCAGCGTTGACTCGGGGACAGGGAAAGAGACCCAGTACTTC	CSVDSGTGKETQYF
TRBD1	NA	TRBJ2-7	TRBV11-2	14	TGTGCCAGCAGCTGGGGACAGGGAGACTACGAGCAGTACTTC	CASSWGQGDYEQYF
NA	NA	TRBJ1-6	TRBV6-1	12	TGTGCCAGCAAGGGGCATAATTCACCCCTCCACTTT	CASKGHNSPLHF
TRBD2	few	TRBJ2-3	TRBV10-2	15	TGCGCCAGCAGTGAACTAGCGGAGGGGCGTGATACGCAGTATTTT	CASSELAEGRDTQYF